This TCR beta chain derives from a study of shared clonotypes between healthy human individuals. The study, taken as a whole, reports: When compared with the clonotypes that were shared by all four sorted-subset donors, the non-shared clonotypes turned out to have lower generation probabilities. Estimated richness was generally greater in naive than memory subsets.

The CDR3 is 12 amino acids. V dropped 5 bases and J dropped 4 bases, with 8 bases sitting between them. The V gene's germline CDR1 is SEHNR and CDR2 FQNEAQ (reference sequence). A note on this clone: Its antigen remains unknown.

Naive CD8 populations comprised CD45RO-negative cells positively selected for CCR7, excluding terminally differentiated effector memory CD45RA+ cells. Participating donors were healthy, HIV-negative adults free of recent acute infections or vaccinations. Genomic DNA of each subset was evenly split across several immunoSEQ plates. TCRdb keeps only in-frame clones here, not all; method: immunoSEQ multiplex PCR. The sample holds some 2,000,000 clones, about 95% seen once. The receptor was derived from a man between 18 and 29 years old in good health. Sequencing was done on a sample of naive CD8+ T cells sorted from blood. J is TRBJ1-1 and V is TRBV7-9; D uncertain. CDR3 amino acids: CASSTDGTEAFF. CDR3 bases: TGTGCCAGCAGCACGGACGGCACTGAAGCTTTCTTT.